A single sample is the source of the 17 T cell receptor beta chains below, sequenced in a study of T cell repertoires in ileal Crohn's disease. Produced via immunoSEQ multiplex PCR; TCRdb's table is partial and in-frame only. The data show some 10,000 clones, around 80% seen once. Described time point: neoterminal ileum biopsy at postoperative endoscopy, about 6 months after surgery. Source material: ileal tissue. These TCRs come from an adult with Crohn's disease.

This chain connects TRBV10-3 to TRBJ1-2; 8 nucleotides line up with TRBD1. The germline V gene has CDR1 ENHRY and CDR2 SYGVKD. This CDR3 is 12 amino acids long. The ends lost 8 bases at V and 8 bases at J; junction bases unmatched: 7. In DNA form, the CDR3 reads TGTGCCATCCCAGACAGGGGACGCGGCTACACCTTC. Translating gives CAIPDRGRGYTF.

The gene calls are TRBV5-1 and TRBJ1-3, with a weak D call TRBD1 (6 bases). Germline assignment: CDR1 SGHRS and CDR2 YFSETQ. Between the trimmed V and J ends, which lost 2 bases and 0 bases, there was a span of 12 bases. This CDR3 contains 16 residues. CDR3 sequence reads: CASSLQGPISGNTIYF. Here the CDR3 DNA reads TGCGCCAGCAGCTTACAGGGTCCAATCTCTGGAAACACCATATATTTT.

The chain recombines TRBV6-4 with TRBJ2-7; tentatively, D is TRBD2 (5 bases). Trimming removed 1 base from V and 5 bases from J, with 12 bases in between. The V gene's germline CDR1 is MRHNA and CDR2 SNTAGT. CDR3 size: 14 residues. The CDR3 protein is CASSDFVNGDEQYF. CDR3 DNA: TGTGCCAGCAGTGACTTCGTGAACGGGGACGAGCAGTACTTC.

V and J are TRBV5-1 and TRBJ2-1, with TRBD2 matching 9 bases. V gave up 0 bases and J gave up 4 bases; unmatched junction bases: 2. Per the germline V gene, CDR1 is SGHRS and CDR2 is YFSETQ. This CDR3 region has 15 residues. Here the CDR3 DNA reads TGCGCCAGCAGCTTGGTTAGCGGGAGTTACAATGAGCAGTTCTTC. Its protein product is CASSLVSGSYNEQFF.

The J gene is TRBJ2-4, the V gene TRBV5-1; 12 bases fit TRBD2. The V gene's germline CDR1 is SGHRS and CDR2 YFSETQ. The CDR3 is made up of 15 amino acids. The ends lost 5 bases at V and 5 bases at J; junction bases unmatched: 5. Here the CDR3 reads CASRRTSGTENIQYF. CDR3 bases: TGCGCCAGCAGAAGGACTAGCGGGACGGAAAACATTCAGTACTTC.

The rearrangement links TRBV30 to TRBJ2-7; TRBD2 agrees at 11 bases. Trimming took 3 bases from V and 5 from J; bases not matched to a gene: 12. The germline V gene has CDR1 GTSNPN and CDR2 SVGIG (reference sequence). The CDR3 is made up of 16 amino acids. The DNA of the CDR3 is TGTGCCTGGAGACCCGGAATAGCGGGAGGGTGGGACGAGCAGTACTTC. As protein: CAWRPGIAGGWDEQYF.

Written as DNA, the CDR3 is TGTGCCATCAGTGACCACTTGCAGGGGAGGGCCTCCTACAATGAGCAGTTCTTC. It codes for CAISDHLQGRASYNEQFF. The chain combines TRBV10-3 with TRBJ2-1; a weak D match, TRBD2 (7 bases). The CDR3 is 18 residues long. With 3 bases removed from V and 0 bases from J, the gap between germline ends came to 18 bases. Germline V gene sequence: CDR1 ENHRY, CDR2 SYGVKD.

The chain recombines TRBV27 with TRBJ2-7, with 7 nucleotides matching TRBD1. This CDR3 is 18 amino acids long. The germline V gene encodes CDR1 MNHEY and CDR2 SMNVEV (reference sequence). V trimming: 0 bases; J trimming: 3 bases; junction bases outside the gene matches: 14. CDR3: CASSLSYGTGARYYEQYF. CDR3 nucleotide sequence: TGTGCCAGCAGTTTATCCTACGGAACAGGGGCAAGGTACTACGAGCAGTACTTC.

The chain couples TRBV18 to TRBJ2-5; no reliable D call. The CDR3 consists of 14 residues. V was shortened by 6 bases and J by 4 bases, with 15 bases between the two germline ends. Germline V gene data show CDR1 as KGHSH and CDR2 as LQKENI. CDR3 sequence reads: CASSESKLVETQYF. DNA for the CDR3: TGTGCCAGCTCCGAGAGCAAGTTGGTAGAGACCCAGTACTTC.

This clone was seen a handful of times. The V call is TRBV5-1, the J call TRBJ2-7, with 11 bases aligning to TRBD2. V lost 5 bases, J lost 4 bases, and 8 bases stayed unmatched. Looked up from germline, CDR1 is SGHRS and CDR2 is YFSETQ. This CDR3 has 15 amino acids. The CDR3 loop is CASSYTGTSGYEQYF. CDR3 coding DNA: TGCGCCAGCAGTTACACCGGGACTAGCGGATACGAGCAGTACTTC.

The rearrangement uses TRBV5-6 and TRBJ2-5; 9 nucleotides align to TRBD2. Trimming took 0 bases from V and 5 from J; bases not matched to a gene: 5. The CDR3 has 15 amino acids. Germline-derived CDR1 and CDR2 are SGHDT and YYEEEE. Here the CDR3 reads CASSLELAGRETQYF. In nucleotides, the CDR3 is TGTGCCAGCAGCTTGGAGCTAGCGGGAAGGGAGACCCAGTACTTC.

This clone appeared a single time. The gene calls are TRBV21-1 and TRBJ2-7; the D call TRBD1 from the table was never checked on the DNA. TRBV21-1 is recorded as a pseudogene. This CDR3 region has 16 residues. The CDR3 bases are TGTGCCAGCAGCATCCCCACCGGGACACTATACTACGAGCAGTACTTC. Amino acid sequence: CASSIPTGTLYYEQYF.

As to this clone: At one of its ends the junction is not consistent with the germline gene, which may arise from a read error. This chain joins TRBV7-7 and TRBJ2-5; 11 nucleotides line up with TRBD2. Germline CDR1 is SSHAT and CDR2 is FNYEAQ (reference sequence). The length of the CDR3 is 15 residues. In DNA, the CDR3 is TGTGCTAGCAGCCTCCGGCCTAGCGGGGGGGAGACCCAGTACTTC. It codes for CASSLRPSGGETQYF.

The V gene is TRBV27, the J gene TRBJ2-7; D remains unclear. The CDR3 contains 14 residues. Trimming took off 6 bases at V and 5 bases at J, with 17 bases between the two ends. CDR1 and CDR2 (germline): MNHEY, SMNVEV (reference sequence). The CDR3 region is CASSPVRGIHEQYF. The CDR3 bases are TGTGCCAGCAGCCCCGTCAGAGGAATCCACGAGCAGTACTTC.

The CDR3 DNA reads TGCGCCAGCAGCTCGGGTAGCTACACAGATACGCAGTATTTT. It specifies CASSSGSYTDTQYF. The chain is built from TRBV5-1 and TRBJ2-3; D ambiguous. The CDR3 has 14 residues. Germline CDR1 and CDR2: SGHRS and YFSETQ. V was trimmed by 3 bases and J by 2 bases, leaving 10 bases between them.

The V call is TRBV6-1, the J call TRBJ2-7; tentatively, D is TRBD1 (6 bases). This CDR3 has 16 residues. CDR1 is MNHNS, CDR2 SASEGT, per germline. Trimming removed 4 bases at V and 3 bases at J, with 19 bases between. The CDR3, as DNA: TGTGCCAGCAGTGGAGCGAACGGGACAAGGGTCTACGAGCAGTACTTC. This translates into CASSGANGTRVYEQYF.

This CDR3 is CASGFSGNTEAFF. Written as DNA, the CDR3 is TGTGCTAGTGGTTTCAGCGGGAACACTGAAGCTTTCTTT. The gene calls are TRBV12-5 and TRBJ1-1; D is ambiguous. The CDR3 contains 13 residues. The germline V and J ends were trimmed by 3 bases and 1 base, with 6 bases remaining between them. Germline CDR1 is LGHNT and CDR2 is FRNRAP.